What follows are 24 T cell receptor beta chains derived from one specimen sequenced in a study of T cell repertoires in cytomegalovirus infection. Each CDR3 protein is one row after TCRdb ran MiXCR on the reads. This table has fewer than 550,000 distinct CDR3 sequences, about 10% appearing once. The sample was PBMCs. All receptors derive from a human donor in good health (CMV status not recorded). Some clones in this sample may be carry-over from other donors' samples.

This clonotype has a handful of counts. The rearrangement joins TRBV2 to TRBJ1-5, with 9 bases that match TRBD1. V lost 7 bases, J lost 0 bases, and 16 bases stayed unmatched. The CDR3 runs to 19 residues. Germline-derived CDR1 and CDR2 are SNHLY and FYNNEI. The CDR3 sequence: CASTSQRDRATYSNQPQHF. The CDR3 DNA is TGTGCCAGCACTTCCCAGAGGGACAGGGCGACGTATAGCAATCAGCCCCAGCATTTT.

On this clonotype: This could be a read error, since a much larger clone is one nucleotide away. This chain links TRBV9 with TRBJ1-5, with 10 positions matching TRBD1. Trimming removed 3 bases from V and 6 bases from J; junction bases left unmatched: 3. Germline V CDR1 and CDR2: SGDLS, YYNGEE. The CDR3 runs to 14 residues. The CDR3 nucleotides are TGTGCCAGCAGCGCCGGGACAGGGGCTCAGCCCCAGCATTTT. Amino acids: CASSAGTGAQPQHF.

V usage is TRBV29-1 and J usage is TRBJ2-7; 9 nucleotides agree with TRBD2. V trimming: 0 bases; J trimming: 0 bases; junction bases outside the gene matches: 6. The CDR3 spans 16 residues. Germline V gene data show CDR1 as SQVTM and CDR2 as ANQGSEA. The CDR3 nucleotides read TGCAGCGTTGAAGATCAGGAGCGGGGGGTCTCCTACGAGCAGTACTTC. This encodes CSVEDQERGVSYEQYF.

This clonotype was picked up a small number of times. The chain combines TRBV20-1 with TRBJ2-5, with D perhaps TRBD1 or TRBD2 (5 bases each). The CDR3 runs 13 residues. CDR1 DFQATT and CDR2 SNEGSKA come from the germline V gene (reference sequence). Trimming left V 1 base short and J 5 bases short, with 11 bases between. For the CDR3, the DNA is TGCAGTGCTAGAGTGCGGGCAGGGGAGACCCAGTACTTC. Its protein product is CSARVRAGETQYF.

This clonotype came up many times. The genes are TRBV19 and TRBJ1-1; D remains unclear. Germline values: CDR1 LNHDA, CDR2 SQIVND (reference sequence). V lost 4 bases to trimming and J lost 5 bases, with 14 bases between them. The CDR3 runs 14 residues. CDR3: CASSKRMGETEAFF. The DNA of the CDR3 is TGTGCCAGTAGTAAACGCATGGGAGAGACTGAAGCTTTCTTT.

This clonotype was found many times. This sequence joins TRBV28 and TRBJ2-5; D uncertain. Trimming cost V 6 bases and J 0 bases, with 8 bases left between them. CDR1 is MDHEN and CDR2 is SYDVKM in the germline V gene. The CDR3 covers 13 residues. CDR3 protein: CASSPFNQETQYF. Here the CDR3 DNA reads TGTGCCAGCAGCCCATTTAACCAAGAGACCCAGTACTTC.

The table lists this clonotype with many counts. The chain uses TRBV24-1 and TRBJ1-4; D is perhaps TRBD1 (6 bases). Trimming removed 3 bases at V and 4 bases at J, with 17 bases between. The germline V gene encodes CDR1 KGHDR and CDR2 SFDVKD. This CDR3 region has 17 residues. CDR3 sequence reads: CATSDHSTGFGNEKLFF. DNA for the CDR3: TGTGCCACCAGTGATCACTCAACAGGGTTTGGTAATGAAAAACTGTTTTTT.

This chain connects TRBV7-9 to TRBJ2-1; 7 bases agree with TRBD2. With 1 base clipped from V and 3 bases from J, the junction kept 12 bases outside the gene matches. The germline V gene has CDR1 SEHNR and CDR2 FQNEAQ (reference sequence). The CDR3 consists of 18 residues. This CDR3 reads CASSLDPLGGVYYNEQFF. DNA of the CDR3: TGTGCCAGCAGCTTAGACCCCCTGGGGGGGGTCTACTACAATGAGCAGTTCTTC.

This clonotype showed up many times. The J gene is TRBJ2-1, the V gene TRBV5-5, with no clear D. The CDR3 is 15 residues long. Trimming took off 6 bases at V and 0 bases at J, with 13 bases between the two ends. The V gene's germline CDR1 is SGHKS and CDR2 YYEKEE (reference sequence). The CDR3 reads CASILDGDSYNEQFF. In DNA, the CDR3 is TGTGCCAGCATCCTAGACGGTGACTCCTACAATGAGCAGTTCTTC.

This clonotype was detected ten times or more. V is TRBV6-1 and J is TRBJ2-2, with a possible D match to TRBD2 (6 bases). V was clipped by 6 bases and J by 5 bases, with 16 bases between them. CDR1 is MNHNS and CDR2 is SASEGT in the germline V gene. The CDR3 is 15 amino acids. Written as DNA, the CDR3 is TGTGCCAGCAGAGCTTCTGGAGGGCGAACCGGGGAGCTGTTTTTT. It yields the protein CASRASGGRTGELFF.

The chain uses TRBV3-1 and TRBJ2-7; TRBD2 aligns across 10 bases. The CDR3 runs to 14 residues. Germline V lookup: CDR1 LGHDT, CDR2 YNNKEL (reference sequence). V shed 1 base and J 5 bases; nucleotides not matched to a gene: 2. The CDR3 region is CASSQAAGGNEQYF. CDR3 nucleotide sequence: TGTGCCAGCAGCCAAGCAGCGGGGGGGAACGAGCAGTACTTC.

V usage is TRBV19 and J usage is TRBJ1-4; 7 bases agree with TRBD1. This CDR3 region has 16 residues. V trimming: 4 bases; J trimming: 3 bases; junction bases outside the gene matches: 8. Germline CDR1 reads LNHDA; CDR2 reads SQIVND (reference sequence). The CDR3 sequence is CASSNRGRGANEKLFF. The DNA for the CDR3 is TGTGCCAGTAGTAACAGGGGCCGAGGGGCTAATGAAAAACTGTTTTTT.

This clonotype was observed many times. The CDR3 reads CASSMSSYEQYF. The CDR3 DNA is TGTGCCAGTAGTATGAGCTCCTACGAGCAGTACTTC. The chain combines TRBV19 with TRBJ2-7; no clear D. This CDR3 has 12 residues. V was pared by 3 bases and J by 0 bases, with 3 bases between. From germline, CDR1 is LNHDA and CDR2 SQIVND (reference sequence).

The chain joins TRBV20-1 to TRBJ1-1; no clear D. The CDR3 has 13 amino acids. CDR1 is DFQATT and CDR2 is SNEGSKA in the germline V gene (reference sequence). V lost 0 bases and J 5 bases, leaving 10 bases between the germline ends. For the CDR3, the DNA is TGCAGTGCTAGAGATACCGGGAATACTGAAGCTTTCTTT. Encoded protein: CSARDTGNTEAFF.

This clonotype was recorded at least ten times. J is TRBJ2-5 and V is TRBV12-3 or TRBV12-4, with 15 bases matching TRBD2. The CDR3 runs to 14 residues. The V and J ends lost 7 bases and 13 bases, in that order; junction bases with no gene match: 10. The CDR3 sequence: CASISGLAGGPGYF. CDR3 in DNA: TGTGCCAGCATCTCAGGACTAGCGGGAGGGCCTGGGTACTTC.

A few counts support this clonotype. The V call is TRBV20-1, the J call TRBJ2-1; 11 nucleotides line up with TRBD2. The V and J ends lost 0 bases and 0 bases, in that order; junction bases with no gene match: 4. The V gene's germline CDR1 is DFQATT and CDR2 SNEGSKA (reference sequence). The CDR3 contains 17 residues. CDR3 region: CSAREGSGGASYNEQFF. The DNA of the CDR3 is TGCAGTGCTAGAGAAGGTAGCGGGGGGGCCTCCTACAATGAGCAGTTCTTC.

This clonotype was counted between two and nine times. The CDR3: CSARNPSGRKTGELFF. The CDR3 nucleotides read TGCAGTGCTAGAAATCCTAGCGGGAGAAAAACCGGGGAGCTGTTTTTT. The V and J genes are TRBV20-1 and TRBJ2-2; 10 nucleotides line up with TRBD2. Germline-derived CDR1 and CDR2 are DFQATT and SNEGSKA (reference sequence). V was clipped by 2 bases and J by 5 bases; unmatched bases: 8. This CDR3 region has 16 residues.

This clonotype was observed many times. This rearrangement joins TRBV2 to TRBJ1-3; the D is unclear. V was cut by 1 base and J by 0 bases, with 7 bases left in between. CDR1 is SNHLY, CDR2 FYNNEI, per germline. This CDR3 is 15 amino acids long. This CDR3 reads CASSEEEISGNTIYF. The CDR3 nucleotides read TGTGCCAGCAGTGAAGAGGAAATCTCTGGAAACACCATATATTTT.

This clonotype showed up many times. J is TRBJ2-6 and V is TRBV27; D might be TRBD1 (7 bases). V lost 3 bases to trimming and J lost 0 bases, with 18 bases between them. In germline, CDR1 is MNHEY, CDR2 SMNVEV (reference sequence). There are 19 residues in the CDR3. CDR3 amino acids: CASSFRPAGQYSGANVLTF. DNA for the CDR3: TGTGCCAGCAGTTTTAGACCTGCGGGACAGTACTCTGGGGCCAACGTCCTGACTTTC.

This clonotype was detected a few times. The chain uses TRBV12-3 or TRBV12-4 and TRBJ2-3, with 8 positions matching TRBD2. V trimming: 4 bases; J trimming: 9 bases; junction bases outside the gene matches: 9. The CDR3 covers 14 residues. CDR3 nucleotide sequence: TGTGCCAGCAGTTGGCTTGGAGCGGGGGAGACGCAGTATTTT. It encodes CASSWLGAGETQYF.

This clonotype came up a few times. The J gene is TRBJ1-1, the V gene TRBV4-1, with 9 bases aligning to TRBD1. J gave up 4 bases and V 2 bases, and 5 bases lay outside the gene matches. Germline V gives CDR1 MGHRA, CDR2 YSYEKL. The CDR3 contains 15 residues. The CDR3 protein is CASSQLPGQGTEAFF. DNA for the CDR3: TGCGCCAGCAGCCAACTTCCGGGACAGGGCACTGAAGCTTTCTTT.

This clonotype was recorded many times. The gene calls are TRBV6-5 and TRBJ2-1; 8 bases line up with TRBD1. CDR1 MNHEY and CDR2 SVGAGI come from the germline V gene. The CDR3 sequence is 13 residues long. V lost 10 bases, J lost 3 bases, and 5 bases stayed unmatched. The CDR3 bases are TGTGCCACCTGGGGGACAGGCTACAATGAGCAGTTCTTC. Protein: CATWGTGYNEQFF.

Many counts were recorded for this clonotype. The genes are TRBV6-1 and TRBJ2-7, with 13 bases matching TRBD2. The CDR3 length is 14 residues. The germline gives CDR1 MNHNS, CDR2 SASEGT. Trimming removed 7 bases from V and 4 bases from J; junction bases left unmatched: 4. This chain's CDR3 is CASMLTSGRYEQYF. The CDR3 region has the DNA TGTGCCAGCATGTTGACTAGCGGGAGGTACGAGCAGTACTTC.

The V gene is TRBV28, the J gene TRBJ1-2, with D perhaps TRBD1 (6 bases). The V and J ends lost 1 base and 4 bases respectively, with 19 bases between them. Germline-derived CDR1 and CDR2 are MDHEN and SYDVKM. CDR3 length: 17 amino acids. The CDR3: CASSLLGTTQGGYGYTF. CDR3 nucleotides: TGTGCCAGCAGTTTATTGGGGACAACTCAAGGGGGCTATGGCTACACCTTC.